Following are 29 T cell receptor beta chains from one sample sequenced in a study of metastatic and nonmetastatic thyroid tumors. Among the patients, none had received any treatment before thyroid surgery. TCRdb reprocessed the PCR reads via MiXCR. The data contain some 14,000 clones, roughly 29% of them singletons. Material: tumor tissue. The source of these receptors is a male donor with papillary thyroid cancer or a benign thyroid nodule (not recorded which). Some clones in this sample may be carry-over from other donors' samples.

This rearrangement joins TRBV28 to TRBJ2-1; TRBD2 might be the D (6 bases). Germline CDR1 MDHEN, CDR2 SYDVKM. This CDR3 is 16 amino acids long. The CDR3 loop reads CFSSPRSGRVDNEQFF. Written as DNA, the CDR3 is TGTTTCAGCAGTCCCAGGAGCGGGCGAGTTGACAATGAGCAGTTCTTC.

J is TRBJ1-2 and V is TRBV12-3 or TRBV12-4; D possibly corresponds to TRBD1 (5 bases). V was clipped by 6 bases and J by 4 bases, with 12 bases between them. The CDR3 has 13 amino acids. CDR3 sequence: CASSPGPTYGYTF. CDR3 bases: TGTGCCAGCAGCCCGGGACCGACCTATGGCTACACCTTC.

V gene TRBV7-9 combines with J gene TRBJ2-2; D might be TRBD1 (6 bases). The CDR3 is 15 residues long. V was pared by 4 bases and J by 7 bases, with 16 bases between. Looked up from germline, CDR1 is SEHNR and CDR2 is FQNEAQ (reference sequence). CDR3 nucleotides: TGTGCCAGCAGCTCCCGTGACAGGCCTATCGGGGAGCTGTTTTTT. Amino acids: CASSSRDRPIGELFF.

The V gene is TRBV7-2, the J gene TRBJ1-3; TRBD1 matches at 8 bases. V lost 5 bases to trimming and J lost 3 bases; unmatched junction nucleotides: 6. The CDR3 sequence is 15 residues long. The germline CDR1 and CDR2 sequences are SGHTA and FQGNSA. This CDR3 is CASSTQGAFGNTIYF. The CDR3 coding sequence is TGTGCCAGCAGCACCCAGGGGGCTTTTGGAAACACCATATATTTT.

This clone was recorded many times. This CDR3 fails to terminate in the conserved phenylalanine or tryptophan, so it likely reflects a read error. The limits of the CDR3 on the DNA are not certain, so only TCRdb's listed CDR3 is given. The chain is built from TRBV18 and TRBJ2-7; the table calls TRBD2, which could not be checked here. Germline V gene data show CDR1 as KGHSH and CDR2 as LQKENI. Including both end residues, the CDR3 is 20 amino acids long. CDR3 protein: CASSLKGGSGLAGPTDEEYL.

Many counts were recorded for this clone. The chain couples TRBV20-1 to TRBJ2-1; D may be TRBD1 or TRBD2 (6 bases each). Trimming took off 6 bases at V and 5 bases at J, with 17 bases between the two ends. This CDR3 comprises 14 residues. Germline-derived CDR1 and CDR2 are DFQATT and SNEGSKA (reference sequence). The CDR3 sequence is CSAGGGVPHNEQFF. The CDR3 nucleotides read TGCAGTGCCGGAGGGGGAGTTCCCCACAATGAGCAGTTCTTC.

Ten or more counts support this clone. V usage is TRBV5-1 and J usage is TRBJ2-5; no firm D call. Germline loops: CDR1 SGHRS, CDR2 YFSETQ. This CDR3 has 16 residues. Trimming pared 1 base from V and 2 bases from J, leaving 15 bases between. CDR3 loop: CASSLRQTMLQETQYF. Here the CDR3 DNA reads TGCGCCAGCAGCTTGCGGCAGACGATGCTGCAAGAGACCCAGTACTTC.

This sequence joins TRBV28 and TRBJ1-6; 7 positions match TRBD1. The CDR3 sequence is 15 residues long. Trimming removed 6 bases from V and 7 bases from J; junction bases left unmatched: 9. The germline V gene encodes CDR1 MDHEN and CDR2 SYDVKM. In nucleotides, the CDR3 is TGTGCCAGCAGCCTGGGGACAGTTCGCAATTCACCCCTCCACTTT. The encoded protein is CASSLGTVRNSPLHF.

This clone came up many times. The chain uses TRBV30 and TRBJ1-4; 8 nucleotides match TRBD1. The V segment lost 5 bases and the J segment 4 bases; nucleotides outside the gene matches: 6. The V gene's germline CDR1 is GTSNPN and CDR2 SVGIG (reference sequence). The CDR3 is 14 residues long. The CDR3 is CAWGGQGLNEKLFF. CDR3 nucleotide sequence: TGTGCCTGGGGAGGACAGGGACTTAATGAAAAACTGTTTTTT.

This clone is medium-sized (0.01 to 0.1%). This sample includes further DNA sequences coding for the same CDR3. V usage is TRBV28 and J usage is TRBJ1-1; weak D call: TRBD1 (6 bases). Trimming cost V 6 bases and J 11 bases, with 19 bases left between them. The CDR3 length is 13 residues. The germline V gene has CDR1 MDHEN and CDR2 SYDVKM. The CDR3 nucleotides are TGTGCCAGCAGATACAGTACAGGGTCGAGCGCTTTCTTT. Protein product: CASRYSTGSSAFF.

As to this clone: One end of the junction fails to match germline, which may point to a read error. Other DNA sequences from this sample encode an identical CDR3 as well. The chain couples TRBV5-1 to TRBJ1-1; 7 positions match TRBD1. The CDR3 covers 14 residues. Germline CDR1 SGHRS, CDR2 YFSETQ. CDR3 amino acids: CAGSYRGEGTEAFF. In DNA, the CDR3 is TGCGCCGGCAGCTACAGGGGAGAAGGAACTGAAGCTTTCTTT.

This clone was counted at least ten times. This chain uses TRBV6-1 with TRBJ1-2, with 7 positions matching TRBD1. From germline, CDR1 is MNHNS and CDR2 SASEGT. The length of the CDR3 is 15 residues. V lost 5 bases and J lost 4; bases outside the gene matches: 10. The CDR3 loop is CASSPSTGTSYGYTF. CDR3 coding DNA: TGTGCCAGCAGTCCCTCGACAGGGACCAGCTATGGCTACACCTTC.

The chain recombines TRBV15 with TRBJ2-7; perhaps TRBD2 as D (7 bases). Germline V CDR1 and CDR2: LNHNV, YYDKDF (reference sequence). There are 14 residues in the CDR3. Trimming removed 0 bases from V and 5 bases from J, with 11 bases in between. The CDR3 is CATSREGGVHEQYF. The DNA for the CDR3 is TGTGCCACCAGCAGAGAAGGGGGGGTACACGAGCAGTACTTC.

About this clone itself: A much larger clone differs by one base, so this may be a read error. The chain has TRBV7-2 and TRBJ2-5; D remains unclear. Per the germline V gene, CDR1 is SGHTA and CDR2 is FQGNSA. Trimming removed 5 bases from V and 7 bases from J, with 8 bases in between. CDR3 length: 11 amino acids. The CDR3 protein is CASSVYMTQYF. In DNA, the CDR3 is TGTGCCAGCAGCGTCTATATGACCCAGTACTTC.

This clone has a handful of counts. The gene calls are TRBV28 and TRBJ2-7, with D possibly TRBD2 on 6 matching bases. The CDR3 consists of 14 residues. Looked up from germline, CDR1 is MDHEN and CDR2 is SYDVKM. Trimming cost V 2 bases and J 3 bases, with 11 bases left between them. The CDR3 sequence: CASSLAGLNYEQYF. CDR3 sequence (DNA): TGTGCCAGCAGTTTAGCGGGACTGAACTACGAGCAGTACTTC.

This clone was seen at least ten times. The genes are TRBV20-1 and TRBJ1-2; the D is unclear. This CDR3 is 14 amino acids long. Trimming removed 0 bases from V and 1 base from J, with 9 bases in between. Germline V gene sequence: CDR1 DFQATT, CDR2 SNEGSKA (reference sequence). The CDR3 reads CSARDAVRNYGYTF. The CDR3 bases are TGCAGTGCTAGAGATGCCGTCCGTAACTATGGCTACACCTTC.

This clone showed up many times. CDR3 in DNA: TGCAGTGCGGAACCGGGACAGGGGTATGGCTACACCTTC. It specifies CSAEPGQGYGYTF. The V call is TRBV20-1, the J call TRBJ1-2; 10 nucleotides align to TRBD1. This CDR3 comprises 13 residues. V trimming: 6 bases; J trimming: 5 bases; junction bases outside the gene matches: 6. Per the germline V gene, CDR1 is DFQATT and CDR2 is SNEGSKA (reference sequence).

This clone occurred many times. A much larger clone lies one base from this, so it may be a read error. V usage is TRBV4-2 and J usage is TRBJ1-5, with a tentative D call TRBD1 (6 bases). This CDR3 spans 17 amino acids. Trimming removed 2 bases at V and 6 bases at J, with 20 bases between. Germline loops: CDR1 LGHNA, CDR2 YNFKEQ. The CDR3: CASSQHATGQGSQPQHF. The CDR3, as DNA: TGTGCCAGCAGCCAACACGCGACAGGCCAGGGATCTCAGCCCCAGCATTTT.

In its sample, this clone was seen many times. CDR3 sequence reads: CASSRSQEGVYGYTF. In DNA form, the CDR3 reads TGTGCCAGCAGCCGCAGCCAGGAGGGGGTCTATGGCTACACCTTC. The chain combines TRBV14 with TRBJ1-2; D might be TRBD1 (6 bases). V was shortened by 4 bases and J by 4 bases, with 16 bases between the two germline ends. Germline CDR1 SGHDN, CDR2 FVKESK. The CDR3 runs 15 residues.

The chain employs TRBV20-1 and TRBJ2-1; the D is unclear. V lost 2 bases and J lost 0, with 8 bases in between. Germline V CDR1 and CDR2: DFQATT, SNEGSKA (reference sequence). CDR3 length: 14 residues. The CDR3: CSARFGRSYNEQFF. Written as DNA, the CDR3 is TGCAGTGCTAGATTCGGGCGCTCCTACAATGAGCAGTTCTTC.

The V call is TRBV18, the J call TRBJ2-7, with D uncertain. The CDR3 runs 13 residues. The germline V gene has CDR1 KGHSH and CDR2 LQKENI. V lost 6 bases and J lost 3, with 12 bases in between. CDR3 residues: CASSQGLGYEQYF. The DNA of the CDR3 is TGTGCCAGCTCTCAAGGCCTAGGCTACGAGCAGTACTTC.

This clone was found a few times. V and J are TRBV14 and TRBJ2-7; 9 nucleotides align to TRBD2. Germline V gene sequence: CDR1 SGHDN, CDR2 FVKESK. With V trimmed by 8 bases and J by 2 bases, 25 bases remained unmatched. This CDR3 has 20 residues. The CDR3 region is CASCLKGGSGLAGPTYEQYF. The CDR3 DNA reads TGTGCCAGCTGCCTCAAAGGGGGCTCGGGTCTAGCGGGACCTACCTACGAGCAGTACTTC.

Regarding this clone: Compared with germline, one end of the junction differs, possibly owing to a read error. DNA for the CDR3: TGTGACAGCAGCTTATTTAGCTCCTACGAGCAGTACTTC. Translating it yields CDSSLFSSYEQYF. The chain carries TRBV7-6 and TRBJ2-7; no clear D gene. The CDR3 is 13 amino acids. The germline gives CDR1 SGHVS, CDR2 FNYEAQ.

This clone ranks as medium-sized. V gene TRBV19 combines with J gene TRBJ1-2; D is undetermined. The CDR3 length is 13 residues. V shed 3 bases and J shed 1 base, with 6 bases lying between them. In germline, CDR1 is LNHDA, CDR2 SQIVND (reference sequence). The CDR3 nucleotides read TGTGCCAGTAGTATTGAGTTTAACTATGGCTACACCTTC. This gives the protein CASSIEFNYGYTF.

V and J are TRBV20-1 and TRBJ2-7; 10 positions match TRBD2. After removal of 6 bases from V and 4 bases from J, the junction contained 12 bases not matched to a gene. This CDR3 comprises 15 residues. Germline V CDR1 and CDR2: DFQATT, SNEGSKA (reference sequence). The CDR3 spells CSATDVLAGKYEQYF. The DNA of the CDR3 is TGCAGTGCAACCGATGTACTAGCGGGAAAATACGAGCAGTACTTC.

This clone is medium-sized (0.01 to 0.1%) by share. The chain couples TRBV28 to TRBJ2-1; D gene uncertain. The CDR3 has 14 amino acids. Germline CDR1 is MDHEN and CDR2 is SYDVKM. V lost 6 bases to trimming and J lost 5 bases, with 14 bases between them. Here the CDR3 reads CASSPSTVHNEQFF. The CDR3, as DNA: TGTGCCAGCAGCCCATCTACAGTCCACAATGAGCAGTTCTTC.

The chain has TRBV20-1 and TRBJ2-7; 11 bases line up with TRBD2. The CDR3 spans 15 residues. The ends lost 6 bases at V and 2 bases at J; junction bases unmatched: 9. Germline CDR1 DFQATT, CDR2 SNEGSKA (reference sequence). The CDR3 is CSANPGTSGTYEQYF. DNA of the CDR3: TGCAGTGCCAACCCCGGGACTAGCGGCACCTACGAGCAGTACTTC.

This clone is termed medium-sized (0.01 to 0.1%). The chain recombines TRBV2 with TRBJ2-1; 10 positions agree with TRBD2. The CDR3 consists of 15 residues. Losses at the gene ends were 4 bases for V and 6 bases for J; bases not matched to a gene: 6. The germline V gene encodes CDR1 SNHLY and CDR2 FYNNEI. The CDR3 DNA is TGTGCCAGCAGTGTCCCTAGCGGGAGAGGCAATGAGCAGTTCTTC. This codes for CASSVPSGRGNEQFF. Full variable domain (rest looked up from reference TRBV2 and TRBJ2-1): EPEVTQTPSHQVTQMGQEVILRCVPISNHLYFYWYRQILGQKVEFLVSFYNNEISEKSEIFDDQFSVERPDGSNFTLKIRSTKLEDSAMYFCASSVPSGRGNEQFFGPGTRLTVL.

This clone was seen repeatedly, ten times or more. This sequence joins TRBV4-2 and TRBJ2-3; D is unresolved. This CDR3 is built from 13 residues. V lost 1 base to trimming and J lost 4 bases, with 6 bases between them. Germline CDR1 LGHNA, CDR2 YNFKEQ. In DNA, the CDR3 is TGTGCCAGCAGCCAAGGTAGGCCAGATACGCAGTATTTT. It is translated as CASSQGRPDTQYF.